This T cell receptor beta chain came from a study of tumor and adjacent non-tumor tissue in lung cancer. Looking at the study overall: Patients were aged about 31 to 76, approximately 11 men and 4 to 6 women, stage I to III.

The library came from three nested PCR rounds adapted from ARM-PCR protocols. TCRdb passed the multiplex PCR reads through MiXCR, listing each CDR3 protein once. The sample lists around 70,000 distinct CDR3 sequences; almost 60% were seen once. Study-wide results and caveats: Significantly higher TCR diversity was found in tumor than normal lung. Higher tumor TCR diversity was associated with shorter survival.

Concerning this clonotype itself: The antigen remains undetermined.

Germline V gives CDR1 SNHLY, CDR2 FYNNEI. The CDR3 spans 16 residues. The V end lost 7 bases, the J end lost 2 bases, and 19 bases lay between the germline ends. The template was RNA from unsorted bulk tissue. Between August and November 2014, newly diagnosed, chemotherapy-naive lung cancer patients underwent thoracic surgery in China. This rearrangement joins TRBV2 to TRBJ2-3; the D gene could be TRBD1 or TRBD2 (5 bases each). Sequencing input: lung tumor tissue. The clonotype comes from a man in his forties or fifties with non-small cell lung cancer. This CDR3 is CASTYGGPTITDTQYF. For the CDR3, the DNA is TGTGCCAGCACCTATGGGGGACCCACCATCACAGATACGCAGTATTTT. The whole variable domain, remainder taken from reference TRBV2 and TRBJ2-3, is EPEVTQTPSHQVTQMGQEVILRCVPISNHLYFYWYRQILGQKVEFLVSFYNNEISEKSEIFDDQFSVERPDGSNFTLKIRSTKLEDSAMYFCASTYGGPTITDTQYFGPGTRLTVL.